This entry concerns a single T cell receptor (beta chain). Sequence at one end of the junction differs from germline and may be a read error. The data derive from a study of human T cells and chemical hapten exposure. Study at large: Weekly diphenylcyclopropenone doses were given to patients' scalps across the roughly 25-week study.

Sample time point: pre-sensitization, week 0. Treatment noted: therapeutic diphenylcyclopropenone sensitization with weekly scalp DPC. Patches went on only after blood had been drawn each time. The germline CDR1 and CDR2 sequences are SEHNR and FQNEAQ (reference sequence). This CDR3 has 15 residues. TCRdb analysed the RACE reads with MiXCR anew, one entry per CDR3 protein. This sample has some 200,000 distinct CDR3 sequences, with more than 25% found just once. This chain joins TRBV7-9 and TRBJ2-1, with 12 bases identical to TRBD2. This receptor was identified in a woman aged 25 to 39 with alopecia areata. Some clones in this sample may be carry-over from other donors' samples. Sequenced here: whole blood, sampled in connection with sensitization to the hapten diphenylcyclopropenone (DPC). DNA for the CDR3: TGTGCCAGCAGCCTAGCGGGGGGGCCTCTCAATGAGCAGTTCTTC. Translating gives CASSLAGGPLNEQFF.